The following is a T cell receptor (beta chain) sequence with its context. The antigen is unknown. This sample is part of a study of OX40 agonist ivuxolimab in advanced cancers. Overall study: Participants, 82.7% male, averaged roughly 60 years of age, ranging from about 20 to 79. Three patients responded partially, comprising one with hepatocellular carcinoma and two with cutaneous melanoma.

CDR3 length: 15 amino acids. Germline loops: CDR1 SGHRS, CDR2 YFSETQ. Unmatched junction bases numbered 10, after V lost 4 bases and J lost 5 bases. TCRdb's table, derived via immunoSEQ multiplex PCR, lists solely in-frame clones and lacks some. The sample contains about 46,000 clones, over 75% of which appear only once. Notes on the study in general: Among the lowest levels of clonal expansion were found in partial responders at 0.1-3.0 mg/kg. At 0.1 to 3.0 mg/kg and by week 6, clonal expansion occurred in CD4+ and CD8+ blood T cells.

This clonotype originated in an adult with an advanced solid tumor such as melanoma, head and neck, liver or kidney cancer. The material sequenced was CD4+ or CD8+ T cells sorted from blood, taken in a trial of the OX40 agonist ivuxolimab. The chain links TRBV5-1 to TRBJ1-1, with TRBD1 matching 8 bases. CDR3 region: CASSLRTGRGTEAFF. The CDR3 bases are TGCGCCAGCAGCCTCCGGACAGGGAGGGGAACTGAAGCTTTCTTT.